Below are 9 T cell receptor beta chains sequenced from a single sample in a study of OX40 agonist ivuxolimab in advanced cancers. The protocol was immunoSEQ multiplex PCR, while the TCRdb copy is restricted to in-frame clones and leaves out a portion. The repertoire holds 90,000 to 100,000 clones, around nine tenths seen once, with 0.75% to 0.95% in the top ten. Here the sequenced sample was CD4+ or CD8+ T cells sorted from blood, taken in a trial of the OX40 agonist ivuxolimab. These receptors all stem from an adult with an advanced solid tumor such as melanoma, head and neck, liver or kidney cancer.

This chain joins TRBV6-5 and TRBJ2-7, with D tentatively TRBD1 (6 bases). Trimming took off 6 bases at V and 1 base at J, with 10 bases between the two ends. Germline V gene sequence: CDR1 MNHEY, CDR2 SVGAGI. The CDR3 contains 13 residues. The CDR3 sequence is CASSPTGSYEQYV. CDR3 DNA sequence: TGTGCCAGCAGCCCCACAGGGTCCTACGAGCAGTACGTC.

The chain combines TRBV19 with TRBJ2-3, with TRBD2 identical over 12 bases. Trimming cost V 3 bases and J 4 bases; bases outside gene matches: 2. Germline loops: CDR1 LNHDA, CDR2 SQIVND (reference sequence). CDR3 length equals 15 residues. The CDR3 DNA reads as TGTGCCAGTAGTATTCCTAGCGGGAGGGCAGATACGCAGTATTTT. Protein product: CASSIPSGRADTQYF.

The chain links TRBV11-3 to TRBJ2-1, with 9 bases identical to TRBD2. This CDR3 is 15 amino acids long. V gave up 4 bases and J gave up 4 bases; unmatched junction bases: 5. CDR1 is SGHNT and CDR2 is YENEEA in the germline V gene. CDR3 sequence (DNA): TGTGCCAGCAGCTCCCGGGCGGGAGGGTACAATGAGCAGTTCTTC. Translation gives CASSSRAGGYNEQFF.

This chain connects TRBV5-4 to TRBJ1-1; 9 positions match TRBD1. The CDR3 has 12 residues. Germline V gene sequence: CDR1 SGHNT, CDR2 YYREEE (reference sequence). J gave up 11 bases and V 4 bases, and 6 bases lay outside the gene matches. The chain's CDR3 is CASSPLQGAAFF. CDR3 nucleotides: TGTGCCAGCAGCCCATTACAGGGGGCTGCTTTCTTT.

The rearrangement joins TRBV28 to TRBJ2-5; D not certain. Germline lookup yields CDR1 MDHEN and CDR2 SYDVKM. V was pared by 7 bases and J by 2 bases, with 14 bases between. This CDR3 spans 14 amino acids. For the CDR3, the DNA is TGTGCCAGCAAAGGGATCTACGGACAAGAGACCCAGTACTTC. It encodes CASKGIYGQETQYF. The variable domain in full, with the rest retrieved from reference TRBV28 and TRBJ2-5, is DVKVTQSSRYLVKRTGEKVFLECVQDMDHENMFWYRQDPGLGLRLIYFSYDVKMKEKGDIPEGYSVSREKKERFSLILESASTNQTSMYLCASKGIYGQETQYFGPGTRLLVL.

DNA of the CDR3: TGTGCCAGTAGTATAAGTCCGCAAGCCTACAATGAGCAGTTCTTC. Translation gives CASSISPQAYNEQFF. V and J are TRBV19 and TRBJ2-1; D remains unclear. Germline CDR1 LNHDA, CDR2 SQIVND (reference sequence). The CDR3 has 15 amino acids. V was cut by 2 bases and J by 2 bases, with 10 bases left in between.

This clone was seen a single time. The chain employs TRBV6-5 and TRBJ2-7; TRBD2 is a possible D gene (5 bases). From germline, CDR1 is MNHEY and CDR2 SVGAGI. With 2 bases removed from V and 2 bases from J, the gap between germline ends came to 10 bases. This CDR3 contains 14 residues. The CDR3 here is CASSYNERTYEQYF. The CDR3 coding sequence is TGTGCCAGCAGTTACAACGAGCGGACCTACGAGCAGTACTTC.

The V call is TRBV7-2, the J call TRBJ2-7, with 9 bases fitting TRBD2. The junction had 6 bases not matched to a gene; V was cut back by 1 base and J by 2 bases. CDR3 length: 16 amino acids. CDR1 and CDR2 from the germline V gene are SGHTA and FQGNSA. CDR3 region: CASSLVGGRAPYEQYV. The CDR3 nucleotides read TGTGCCAGCAGCTTAGTCGGCGGGAGGGCCCCCTACGAGCAGTACGTC.

This chain links TRBV19 with TRBJ2-7; D is tentatively TRBD1 or TRBD2 (5 bases each). The CDR3 has 15 amino acids. Trimming took 7 bases from V and 0 from J, leaving 16 bases between them. Germline CDR1 reads LNHDA; CDR2 reads SQIVND (reference sequence). The CDR3 reads CASKEGPMSSYEQYF. CDR3 sequence (DNA): TGTGCCAGTAAAGAGGGGCCGATGAGCTCCTACGAGCAGTACTTC.